The following is a TCR beta chain sequence with its context. This specimen comes from a study of control samples from healthy donors and cancer patients. The CDR3 has 15 residues. Between the trimmed V and J ends, which lost 6 bases and 3 bases, there was a span of 14 bases. CDR1 is MNHEY, CDR2 SMNVEV, per germline (reference sequence). Data came from immunoSEQ multiplex PCR; TCRdb stores just in-frame clones and leaves some out. This table has 70,000 or so clones, over 75% appearing once. Sequencing was carried out using blood. The TCR comes from a man in his fifties in good health. The rearrangement uses TRBV27 and TRBJ2-2; D is possibly TRBD1 (8 bases). The CDR3, as DNA: TGTGCCAGCAGAAGGACAGGGAGGGACACCGGGGAGCTGTTTTTT. Translating gives CASRRTGRDTGELFF.